This entry is about one T cell receptor beta chain. The antigen is not known. The data belong to a study of CD8 T cells in ankylosing spondylitis. Study-level findings and limits: Seemingly distinctive of ankylosing spondylitis blood was a TCR beta motif formed by eight highly homologous variants. Disease-linked clones reportedly concentrated significantly in matched ankylosing spondylitis synovial fluid.

TCRdb redid the calling of the 5' RACE reads with MiXCR, one entry per CDR3 protein. The data contain approximately 150,000 distinct CDR3 sequences, roughly 31% of them singletons. Sequencing was carried out using synovial fluid, either unsorted or a sorted T cell fraction (not recorded which). The clonotype was recovered from a male donor with ankylosing spondylitis.

CDR3 DNA sequence: TGCGCCAGCAGCTCGGCCGGAGGGCCCGGCTATGGCTACACCTTC. Its protein is CASSSAGGPGYGYTF. This sequence joins TRBV5-1 and TRBJ1-2; D remains ambiguous. V was shortened by 3 bases and J by 4 bases, with 16 bases between the two germline ends. This CDR3 region has 15 residues. Germline CDR1 and CDR2: SGHRS and YFSETQ.